Listed below are T cell receptor beta chains from one sample, sequenced in a study of cytomegalovirus exposure and HLA in healthy donors. This table comes from immunoSEQ multiplex PCR, and its TCRdb copy is limited to in-frame clones, with some not included. The sample yields hundreds of thousands of clones, around 90% seen once. The material sequenced was PBMCs. The receptors here all came from a woman younger than 30 in good health and CMV-seronegative. The CDR3 runs from the conserved cysteine through the conserved F or W. A D gene is named only where the DNA matches it firmly. Only part of the rows carry a size: once, few, many, or a class if the clone is expanded.

size | D | J | V | DNA | CDR3
NA | TRBD1 | TRBJ2-5 | TRBV2 | TGTGCCAGCACCGATCCACAGGGGGCGTTAGGAGAGACCCAGTACTTC | CASTDPQGALGETQYF
NA | NA | TRBJ1-2 | TRBV5-6 | TGTGCCAGCAGTCAACTTGCTAACTATGGCTACACCTTC | CASSQLANYGYTF
NA | TRBD1 | TRBJ1-1 | TRBV5-1 | TGCGCCAGCAGCTTACAGGGGGATGAAGCTTTCTTT | CASSLQGDEAFF
NA | TRBD2 | TRBJ2-1 | TRBV6-5 | TGTGCCAGCAGCCAGGGGCTAGCGGGGAACAATGAGCAGTTCTTC | CASSQGLAGNNEQFF
NA | TRBD2 | TRBJ2-1 | TRBV27 | TGTGCCAGCAGTCCACGTAGCGGGGGGGCTCTTCTGCCTGAGCAGTTCTTC | CASSPRSGGALLPEQFF
once | NA | TRBJ2-2 | TRBV2 | TGTGCCAGCTTGTTAGGGGGTAACACCGGGGAGCTGTTTTTT | CASLLGGNTGELFF
NA | NA | TRBJ1-1 | TRBV19 | TGTGCCAGTAGTTACGGGAATTTGGACACTGAAGCTTTCTTT | CASSYGNLDTEAFF
NA | TRBD1 | TRBJ1-1 | TRBV9 | TGTGCCAGCAGCGTAGTTACAGGGGTTGGGGCTTTCTTT | CASSVVTGVGAFF
NA | NA | TRBJ1-2 | TRBV15 | TGTGCCACCAGCAGAGACTCTTCCTATGGCTACACCTTC | CATSRDSSYGYTF
NA | NA | TRBJ2-7 | TRBV6-6 | TGTGCCAGCAGTTCTACGTTCTACGAGCAGTACTTC | CASSSTFYEQYF
NA | NA | TRBJ1-4 | TRBV19 | TGTGCCAGTAGTCTGGCCCGAAACGGGGATGAAAAACTGTTTTTT | CASSLARNGDEKLFF
once | TRBD2 | TRBJ2-1 | TRBV5-1 | TGCGCCAGCAGCCGTACTAGGGGACTAAGCTCCTACAATGAGCAGTTCTTC | CASSRTRGLSSYNEQFF
once | TRBD1 | TRBJ1-1 | TRBV5-4 | TGTGCCAGCAGAACGACGGGACAGTCGAACACTGAAGCTTTCTTT | CASRTTGQSNTEAFF
NA | TRBD2 | TRBJ2-3 | TRBV6-5 | TGTGCCAGCAGTCCCCGGGAGCGGGGAGTAGATACGCAGTATTTT | CASSPRERGVDTQYF
NA | TRBD2 | TRBJ2-2 | TRBV6-1 | TGTGCCAGCAGTGACAGACTAGCGGGGAACACCGGGGAGCTGTTTTTT | CASSDRLAGNTGELFF
NA | TRBD1 | TRBJ1-2 | TRBV6-5 | TGTGCCAGCAGTGCCGACAGGGCACAATATGGCTACACCTTC | CASSADRAQYGYTF
NA | NA | TRBJ1-6 | TRBV11-2 | TGTGCCAGCAGCCAAAACGGGGTCAATTCACCCCTCCACTTT | CASSQNGVNSPLHF
once | TRBD2 | TRBJ2-1 | TRBV5-4 | TGTGCCAGCAGCATTGGACTAGCGGTAACCTACAATGAGCAGTTCTTC | CASSIGLAVTYNEQFF
NA | TRBD1 | TRBJ2-7 | TRBV19 | TGTGCCAGTAGTCGGGCAGGGACAGGGTTTTCCTACGAGCAGTACTTC | CASSRAGTGFSYEQYF
NA | NA | TRBJ1-2 | TRBV9 | TGTGCCAGCAGCGTGGGTGCCCTGGGCGCCCAATTCTATGGCTACACCTTC | CASSVGALGAQFYGYTF
few | TRBD2 | TRBJ2-3 | TRBV11-3 | TGTGCCAGCAGCCCAGCGGGGATGGATACGCAGTATTTT | CASSPAGMDTQYF
NA | NA | TRBJ1-6 | TRBV18 | TGTGCCAGCTCACCACCGTCGCGCGGGGGCTATAATTCACCCCTCCACTTT | CASSPPSRGGYNSPLHF
NA | TRBD1 | TRBJ1-2 | TRBV4-2 | TGTGCCAACAGCCCCGTGACAGGGGGGGACTATGGCTACACCTTC | CANSPVTGGDYGYTF
NA | NA | TRBJ1-5 | TRBV30 | TGTGCCTGGAGCGACAATAGGGGTAGCATGGGGCCCCAGCATTTT | CAWSDNRGSMGPQHF
NA | NA | TRBJ1-1 | TRBV2 | TGTGCCAGCAGTGTTCGGTCCGTGAACACTGAAGCTTTCTTT | CASSVRSVNTEAFF
few | NA | TRBJ2-7 | TRBV6-6 | TGTGCCAGCGGGGAGGCTGGCGTCTACGAGCAGTACTTC | CASGEAGVYEQYF
NA | NA | TRBJ1-2 | TRBV6-5 | TGTGCCAGCAGTTACGCGGGGAACGGCTACACCTTC | CASSYAGNGYTF